Below, 20 T cell receptor beta chains from the same sample are listed, as sequenced in a study of cytomegalovirus exposure and HLA in healthy donors. Primers included in the PCR were 60 Vbeta and 13 Jbeta primers. TCRdb's table, derived via immunoSEQ multiplex PCR, lists solely in-frame clones and lacks some. This table holds roughly 110,000 clones. The material sequenced was PBMCs. The receptor set was obtained from a man between 35 and 55 years old in good health and CMV-seropositive.

The chain couples TRBV5-1 to TRBJ2-1; 9 nucleotides align to TRBD2. Germline CDR1 reads SGHRS; CDR2 reads YFSETQ. The trim removed 1 base at V and 10 bases at J, leaving 12 bases unmatched. This CDR3 is built from 16 residues. The CDR3 nucleotides are TGCGCCAGCAGCTTGTTGGTAGCGGGAGCATCGGGGGAGCAGTTCTTC. Translating it yields CASSLLVAGASGEQFF.

The rearrangement links TRBV5-6 to TRBJ2-4; TRBD2 matches at 12 bases. After removal of 1 base from V and 5 bases from J, the junction contained 7 bases not matched to a gene. This CDR3 has 17 amino acids. From germline, CDR1 is SGHDT and CDR2 YYEEEE. The CDR3 spells CASSLPPGLAGQNIQYF. The CDR3 DNA reads as TGTGCCAGCAGCTTGCCTCCGGGACTAGCGGGCCAAAACATTCAGTACTTC. Based on the CDR3 plus reference TRBV5-6 and TRBJ2-4, the full variable domain is DAGVTQSPTHLIKTRGQQVTLRCSPKSGHDTVSWYQQALGQGPQFIFQYYEEEERQRGNFPDRFSGHQFPNYSSELNVNALLLGDSALYLCASSLPPGLAGQNIQYFGAGTRLSVL.

This chain joins TRBV5-6 and TRBJ2-5; 8 bases line up with TRBD2. Germline V gene sequence: CDR1 SGHDT, CDR2 YYEEEE. V gave up 4 bases and J gave up 0 bases; unmatched junction bases: 8. This CDR3 has 16 residues. The CDR3 region has the DNA TGTGCCAGCAGCCAGCGGGAGAGAACCCACCAAGAGACCCAGTACTTC. It encodes CASSQRERTHQETQYF. The full variable domain, its missing parts supplied by reference TRBV5-6 and TRBJ2-5, is DAGVTQSPTHLIKTRGQQVTLRCSPKSGHDTVSWYQQALGQGPQFIFQYYEEEERQRGNFPDRFSGHQFPNYSSELNVNALLLGDSALYLCASSQRERTHQETQYFGPGTRLLVL.

V and J are TRBV30 and TRBJ1-2; D unclear. The length of the CDR3 is 13 residues. Per germline, CDR1 GTSNPN and CDR2 SVGIG (reference sequence). Between the trimmed V and J ends, which lost 4 bases and 0 bases, there was a span of 9 bases. DNA for the CDR3: TGTGCCTGGACAGGAACAGCTAACTATGGCTACACCTTC. It is translated as CAWTGTANYGYTF.

The chain links TRBV19 to TRBJ1-1, with 7 bases that match TRBD1. J lost 5 bases, V lost 5 bases, and 8 bases had no gene match. Germline CDR1 reads LNHDA; CDR2 reads SQIVND (reference sequence). This CDR3 is 14 amino acids long. The CDR3 spells CASSVQGTRTEAFF. The CDR3 nucleotides read TGTGCCAGTAGTGTACAGGGGACAAGAACTGAAGCTTTCTTT.

The chain uses TRBV28 and TRBJ2-2; 14 nucleotides agree with TRBD2. The germline V gene has CDR1 MDHEN and CDR2 SYDVKM. The CDR3 runs 14 residues. V was clipped by 11 bases and J by 7 bases; unmatched bases: 6. CDR3 in DNA: TGTGCCCACCAGGGACTAGCGGGAGTCGGGGAGCTGTTTTTT. Encoded protein: CAHQGLAGVGELFF.

This chain connects TRBV13 to TRBJ2-3, with D possibly matching TRBD2 (6 bases). The CDR3 totals 18 residues. The V end lost 10 bases, the J end lost 2 bases, and 28 bases lay between the germline ends. From germline, CDR1 is PRHDT and CDR2 FYEKMQ (reference sequence). CDR3: CATSTSSVLWGTTDTQYF. The CDR3 DNA follows: TGTGCCACCTCTACCTCTAGCGTCCTATGGGGGACCACAGATACGCAGTATTTT.

J is TRBJ2-1 and V is TRBV6-6, with D possibly being TRBD2 (6 bases). Germline V gene data show CDR1 as MNHNY and CDR2 as SVGAGI (reference sequence). Trimming took 10 bases from V and 8 from J, leaving 21 bases between them. CDR3 length: 14 residues. The CDR3 nucleotides are TGTGCCACCCGTGGGGAGGCCTTAGTCTATGAGCAGTTCTTC. Its translation: CATRGEALVYEQFF.

CDR3 DNA sequence: TGTGCCAGCAGTAACCAGGGGGCGCAGGATGAGCAGTTCTTC. Protein sequence: CASSNQGAQDEQFF. V and J are TRBV6-5 and TRBJ2-1, with 8 bases aligning to TRBD1. The V gene end was trimmed by 5 bases and the J gene end by 8 bases; junction bases not matched to a gene: 8. The germline gives CDR1 MNHEY, CDR2 SVGAGI. This CDR3 has 14 amino acids.

The chain carries TRBV29-1 and TRBJ1-5; TRBD1 might be the D (5 bases). The CDR3 totals 15 residues. Germline CDR1 SQVTM, CDR2 ANQGSEA. V gave up 4 bases and J gave up 6 bases, with 19 bases separating them. The CDR3, as DNA: TGCAGCGTTGTTCTCCAGGGCTCGGCAAGTCAGCCCCAGCATTTT. It yields the protein CSVVLQGSASQPQHF.

The chain carries TRBV10-3 and TRBJ2-3; 11 nucleotides line up with TRBD2. The CDR3 length is 14 residues. Germline V gene sequence: CDR1 ENHRY, CDR2 SYGVKD. The V gene end was trimmed by 6 bases and the J gene end by 1 base; junction bases not matched to a gene: 0. The CDR3 region has the DNA TGTGCCATCAGGGGACTAGCGGGCACAGATACGCAGTATTTT. Residues: CAIRGLAGTDTQYF.

The rearrangement uses TRBV5-5 and TRBJ1-4; the D is unclear. Germline V gene lookup returns CDR1 SGHKS and CDR2 YYEKEE (reference sequence). This CDR3 has 14 residues. V shed 1 base and J shed 8 bases, with 12 bases lying between them. CDR3 sequence (DNA): TGTGCCAGCAGCTTGCGTAGGGAGGGCGAAAAACTGTTTTTT. As protein: CASSLRREGEKLFF.

The chain uses TRBV6-1 and TRBJ2-7; 9 bases map to TRBD2. The CDR3 is 15 residues long. CDR1 is MNHNS and CDR2 is SASEGT in the germline V gene. Unmatched junction bases numbered 8, after V lost 4 bases and J lost 4 bases. The CDR3 region is CASSAPGLATYEQYF. The CDR3 DNA reads TGTGCCAGCAGTGCTCCGGGACTAGCAACATACGAGCAGTACTTC.

The chain uses TRBV28 and TRBJ1-3, with 8 bases lining up with TRBD1. CDR1 is MDHEN and CDR2 is SYDVKM in the germline V gene. CDR3 length equals 15 residues. Losses at the gene ends were 3 bases for V and 1 base for J; bases not matched to a gene: 2. The CDR3 loop is CASSFRDRSGNTIYF. Written as DNA, the CDR3 is TGTGCCAGCAGTTTCAGGGACAGGTCTGGAAACACCATATATTTT.

The V call is TRBV25-1, the J call TRBJ2-5; a possible D gene is TRBD1 (6 bases). This CDR3 is 14 amino acids long. The germline gives CDR1 MGHDK, CDR2 SYGVNS. The V end was cut by 0 bases, the J end by 5 bases, with 10 bases between. CDR3 DNA sequence: TGTGCCAGCAGTGAATACAGGGGAGCGGAGACCCAGTACTTC. Translation gives CASSEYRGAETQYF.

This chain uses TRBV5-6 with TRBJ1-6, with D possibly being TRBD1 (6 bases). This CDR3 has 15 amino acids. V was cut by 0 bases and J by 11 bases, with 15 bases left in between. Germline lookup yields CDR1 SGHDT and CDR2 YYEEEE. CDR3 sequence (DNA): TGTGCCAGCAGCTTGGTAAAGGGAGGGGGGACACCCCTCCACTTT. Translated: CASSLVKGGGTPLHF. Looking up the rest from reference TRBV5-6 and TRBJ1-6 gives the full variable domain: DAGVTQSPTHLIKTRGQQVTLRCSPKSGHDTVSWYQQALGQGPQFIFQYYEEEERQRGNFPDRFSGHQFPNYSSELNVNALLLGDSALYLCASSLVKGGGTPLHFGNGTRLTVT.

The chain employs TRBV29-1 and TRBJ2-7; 8 nucleotides agree with TRBD2. This CDR3 comprises 12 residues. Per germline, CDR1 SQVTM and CDR2 ANQGSEA. V was pared by 7 bases and J by 4 bases, with 6 bases of the junction left unmatched. The CDR3 DNA follows: TGCAGCGCCCGGGGCGGGAGGTACGAGCAGTACTTC. Translated: CSARGGRYEQYF.

This chain uses TRBV5-6 with TRBJ1-2; 7 bases fit TRBD1. V shed 4 bases and J 7 bases; nucleotides not matched to a gene: 13. The CDR3 has 15 amino acids. Per germline, CDR1 SGHDT and CDR2 YYEEEE. The CDR3 nucleotides read TGTGCCAGCAGCCCGAGTATCGACAGGGTTCGTGGCTACACCTTC. Translation gives CASSPSIDRVRGYTF.

This chain uses TRBV15 with TRBJ1-1; 11 bases match TRBD1. CDR3 length equals 14 residues. V shed 5 bases and J 7 bases; nucleotides not matched to a gene: 6. Per germline, CDR1 LNHNV and CDR2 YYDKDF (reference sequence). The CDR3 is CATSEDRGLFEAFF. The CDR3 DNA reads TGTGCCACCAGCGAGGACAGGGGGCTTTTTGAAGCTTTCTTT.

V usage is TRBV7-9 and J usage is TRBJ2-7, with 7 bases identical to TRBD1. The V segment lost 3 bases and the J segment 7 bases; nucleotides outside the gene matches: 15. Germline-derived CDR1 and CDR2 are SEHNR and FQNEAQ (reference sequence). The CDR3 has 16 residues. CDR3 protein: CASSFTRSAGGWEQYF. In nucleotides, the CDR3 is TGTGCCAGCAGCTTTACCCGATCGGCAGGGGGATGGGAGCAGTACTTC.